The sequence of this TCR beta chain was determined in a study of naive and memory T cell subsets. General study findings and limits: Naive and memory subsets had different power law exponents for TCR abundance.

Both TRBC1 and TRBC2 were covered by a beta constant-region primer of two equimolar oligonucleotides. MiXCR was run by TCRdb on the UMI-ligation and nested PCR reads, yielding one entry per CDR3 protein. Here the sample spans 77,000 or so distinct CDR3 sequences, 13% being singletons. Comments on this clonotype: The target antigen is unknown.

This sequence originates from a human donor in good health. Input material: central memory CD4+ T cells from blood.

CDR3 coding DNA: TGTGCCAGCAGCGGTAGCGGGCCCACCGGGGAGCTGTTTTTT. It yields the protein CASSGSGPTGELFF. This chain uses TRBV5-4 with TRBJ2-2, with 7 bases lining up with TRBD2. The V segment lost 4 bases and the J segment 4 bases; nucleotides outside the gene matches: 4. This CDR3 has 14 residues. Per germline, CDR1 SGHNT and CDR2 YYREEE (reference sequence).